These 28 T cell receptor beta chains were all obtained from the same sample, sequenced in a study of cytomegalovirus exposure and HLA in healthy donors. Researchers ran the PCR with 60 Vbeta and 13 Jbeta primers. Sequencing was performed with immunoSEQ multiplex PCR; in TCRdb, only in-frame clones are kept and a portion is missing. The data show about 130,000 clones, around 75% seen once. Sequencing input: PBMCs. These receptors originate from a man aged 40-49 years in good health and CMV-seronegative.

This sequence joins TRBV4-3 and TRBJ1-5; D unclear. The CDR3 loop spans 13 amino acids. The V and J ends lost 3 bases and 8 bases respectively, with 11 bases between them. In germline, CDR1 is LGHNA, CDR2 YSLEER. The CDR3 region has the DNA TGCGCCAGCAGCCAGGATCGCCAGGAGCCCCAGCATTTT. Protein: CASSQDRQEPQHF.

The genes are TRBV5-6 and TRBJ2-5; D is unresolved. The V and J ends lost 2 bases and 2 bases respectively, with 7 bases between them. Germline CDR1 reads SGHDT; CDR2 reads YYEEEE. The CDR3 runs 13 residues. CDR3 protein: CASSFLEQETQYF. CDR3 DNA sequence: TGTGCCAGCAGCTTTTTGGAGCAAGAGACCCAGTACTTC.

The chain combines TRBV25-1 with TRBJ2-2; D gene ambiguous. Trimming left V 4 bases short and J 5 bases short, with 14 bases between. The CDR3 sequence is 15 residues long. Per germline, CDR1 MGHDK and CDR2 SYGVNS. This chain's CDR3 is CASSALTLLTGELFF. CDR3 coding DNA: TGTGCCAGCAGTGCCCTGACCCTACTAACCGGGGAGCTGTTTTTT.

The CDR3 sequence: CASSLGTGGRRDTQYF. In DNA form, the CDR3 reads TGCGCCAGCAGCTTGGGGACGGGGGGGCGGAGAGATACGCAGTATTTT. V usage is TRBV5-1 and J usage is TRBJ2-3; TRBD2 aligns across 8 bases. The CDR3 sequence is 16 residues long. V gave up 0 bases and J gave up 5 bases; unmatched junction bases: 8. From germline, CDR1 is SGHRS and CDR2 YFSETQ.

The V gene is TRBV27, the J gene TRBJ2-1; TRBD2 agrees at 13 bases. This CDR3 spans 14 amino acids. Germline CDR1 is MNHEY and CDR2 is SMNVEV (reference sequence). V dropped 6 bases and J dropped 4; count of bases not matched to a gene: 0. The CDR3, as DNA: TGTGCCAGCAGGGGACTAGCGGGGTACAATGAGCAGTTCTTC. Its translation: CASRGLAGYNEQFF.

J is TRBJ1-2 and V is TRBV19; 7 positions agree with TRBD1. The V segment lost 6 bases and the J segment 0 bases; nucleotides outside the gene matches: 4. The CDR3 covers 14 residues. The germline V gene encodes CDR1 LNHDA and CDR2 SQIVND (reference sequence). CDR3 DNA sequence: TGTGCCAGTAGCCGGACAGGAGCTAACTATGGCTACACCTTC. This encodes CASSRTGANYGYTF.

J is TRBJ1-2 and V is TRBV13; the match to TRBD1 covers 8 bases. This CDR3 contains 18 residues. CDR1 and CDR2 (germline): PRHDT, FYEKMQ (reference sequence). The V segment lost 1 base and the J segment 6 bases; nucleotides outside the gene matches: 16. The CDR3: CASSLEGIIFQGADGYTF. DNA of the CDR3: TGTGCCAGCAGCTTAGAAGGTATTATCTTCCAGGGGGCTGATGGCTACACCTTC. Together with reference TRBV13 and TRBJ1-2, the CDR3 gives the full variable domain: AAGVIQSPRHLIKEKRETATLKCYPIPRHDTVYWYQQGPGQDPQFLISFYEKMQSDKGSIPDRFSAQQFSDYHSELNMSSLELGDSALYFCASSLEGIIFQGADGYTFGSGTRLTVV.

V usage is TRBV6-1 and J usage is TRBJ1-2; tentative D call: TRBD1 (5 bases). The V end lost 8 bases, the J end lost 4 bases, and 17 bases lay between the germline ends. Germline CDR1 and CDR2: MNHNS and SASEGT. There are 14 residues in the CDR3. The CDR3 nucleotides read TGTGCCAGCCCTGACAGTTTAGGGGTCTATGGCTACACCTTC. Translated, it gives CASPDSLGVYGYTF.

V usage is TRBV5-1 and J usage is TRBJ1-4; D not resolved. The CDR3 sequence is 14 residues long. Germline V lookup: CDR1 SGHRS, CDR2 YFSETQ. With 2 bases removed from V and 8 bases from J, the gap between germline ends came to 13 bases. CDR3 DNA: TGCGCCAGCAGCTTCGGAGGGAACGAGGAAAAACTGTTTTTT. It encodes CASSFGGNEEKLFF.

The gene calls are TRBV28 and TRBJ2-2; no reliable D call. Deletions cut 4 bases from V and 0 bases from J, with 6 bases between. This CDR3 spans 14 amino acids. The germline V gene encodes CDR1 MDHEN and CDR2 SYDVKM. The CDR3 DNA sequence: TGTGCCAGCAGTTCGAGTCCGAACACCGGGGAGCTGTTTTTT. It translates to CASSSSPNTGELFF.

The chain links TRBV2 to TRBJ1-1, with a tentative D call TRBD1 (5 bases). The V gene's germline CDR1 is SNHLY and CDR2 FYNNEI. Trimming pared 7 bases from V and 13 bases from J, leaving 19 bases between. There are 12 residues in the CDR3. The CDR3 protein is CASTREQQGGFF. The DNA for the CDR3 is TGTGCCAGCACCCGGGAGCAGCAGGGAGGTTTCTTT. The full variable domain, in which reference TRBV2 and TRBJ1-1 provide the parts outside the CDR3, is EPEVTQTPSHQVTQMGQEVILRCVPISNHLYFYWYRQILGQKVEFLVSFYNNEISEKSEIFDDQFSVERPDGSNFTLKIRSTKLEDSAMYFCASTREQQGGFFGQGTRLTVV.

This clone has more than one count but fewer than ten. This rearrangement joins TRBV11-3 to TRBJ2-1; weak D call: TRBD2 (6 bases). CDR1 is SGHNT and CDR2 is YENEEA in the germline V gene. Trimming took 5 bases from V and 7 from J, leaving 15 bases between them. The CDR3 runs to 14 residues. The CDR3 sequence: CASSPGGRWNEQFF. The DNA for the CDR3 is TGTGCCAGCAGCCCCGGGGGTAGGTGGAATGAGCAGTTCTTC. Drawing the rest from reference TRBV11-3 and TRBJ2-1, the complete variable domain is EAGVVQSPRYKIIEKKQPVAFWCNPISGHNTLYWYLQNLGQGPELLIRYENEEAVDDSQLPKDRFSAERLKGVDSTLKIQPAELGDSAVYLCASSPGGRWNEQFFGPGTRLTVL.

This rearrangement joins TRBV28 to TRBJ1-5; 8 nucleotides align to TRBD1. This CDR3 spans 17 amino acids. The germline V gene has CDR1 MDHEN and CDR2 SYDVKM. With 5 bases clipped from V and 0 bases from J, the junction kept 9 bases outside the gene matches. CDR3 sequence (DNA): TGTGCCAGCAGTATTACCGGGACAGGTCGTAGCAATCAGCCCCAGCATTTT. As protein: CASSITGTGRSNQPQHF.

This rearrangement joins TRBV6-5 to TRBJ2-5; 9 bases are shared with TRBD1. Germline CDR1 and CDR2: MNHEY and SVGAGI. This CDR3 comprises 16 residues. The J segment lost 5 bases and the V segment lost 1 base, leaving 8 bases of the junction unmatched. CDR3 loop: CASSYWTGELRETQYF. The CDR3 bases are TGTGCCAGCAGTTACTGGACAGGGGAGCTGCGGGAGACCCAGTACTTC.

J is TRBJ2-6 and V is TRBV28; unclear D gene. With 5 bases removed from V and 3 bases from J, the gap between germline ends came to 8 bases. The germline gives CDR1 MDHEN, CDR2 SYDVKM. The CDR3 has 14 residues. The CDR3 protein is CASSRRFGANVLTF. CDR3 coding DNA: TGTGCCAGCAGTAGGCGGTTTGGGGCCAACGTCCTGACTTTC.

The chain employs TRBV28 and TRBJ1-1; 7 bases fit TRBD1. Unmatched junction bases numbered 6, after V lost 5 bases and J lost 6 bases. CDR3 length: 13 residues. Germline V gives CDR1 MDHEN, CDR2 SYDVKM. CDR3 sequence reads: CASSVQGSAEAFF. DNA for the CDR3: TGTGCCAGCAGTGTACAGGGGAGTGCTGAAGCTTTCTTT. The whole variable domain, remainder taken from reference TRBV28 and TRBJ1-1, is DVKVTQSSRYLVKRTGEKVFLECVQDMDHENMFWYRQDPGLGLRLIYFSYDVKMKEKGDIPEGYSVSREKKERFSLILESASTNQTSMYLCASSVQGSAEAFFGQGTRLTVV.

This rearrangement joins TRBV6-5 to TRBJ1-5; D possibly corresponds to TRBD1 (6 bases). Germline V gene lookup returns CDR1 MNHEY and CDR2 SVGAGI. Trimming removed 6 bases from V and 2 bases from J, with 14 bases in between. The CDR3 spans 15 residues. CDR3: CASREAGAGNQPQHF. CDR3 bases: TGTGCCAGCAGGGAGGCGGGGGCTGGCAATCAGCCCCAGCATTTT.

The DNA for the CDR3 is TGTGCCTGGATGTTCGGAGCCGGGGAGCTGTTTTTT. It encodes CAWMFGAGELFF. The chain has TRBV30 and TRBJ2-2; D call uncertain. In germline, CDR1 is GTSNPN, CDR2 SVGIG (reference sequence). V was clipped by 4 bases and J by 6 bases, with 9 bases between them. CDR3 length: 12 residues.

The chain joins TRBV7-2 to TRBJ2-7; 9 bases are shared with TRBD2. The CDR3 covers 17 residues. The V gene end was trimmed by 7 bases and the J gene end by 2 bases; junction bases not matched to a gene: 15. Germline values: CDR1 SGHTA, CDR2 FQGNSA. CDR3 sequence: CASTKRRLAGPTYEQYF. CDR3 sequence (DNA): TGTGCCAGCACCAAGAGGCGGCTAGCGGGGCCTACCTACGAGCAGTACTTC.

This clone was counted once. V usage is TRBV12-5 and J usage is TRBJ2-5, with 8 bases identical to TRBD2. The CDR3 is 16 amino acids. With V trimmed by 6 bases and J by 4 bases, 13 bases remained unmatched. Per the germline V gene, CDR1 is LGHNT and CDR2 is FRNRAP. The CDR3 DNA sequence: TGTGCTAGTGGCTTTGGGACTAGTGATGTTGGAGAGACCCAGTACTTC. Amino acid sequence: CASGFGTSDVGETQYF.

This chain uses TRBV7-2 with TRBJ2-5; a possible D gene is TRBD2 (6 bases). Trimming cost V 5 bases and J 4 bases, with 11 bases left between them. CDR3 length: 13 residues. Germline CDR1 is SGHTA and CDR2 is FQGNSA. As DNA, the CDR3 is TGTGCCAGCAGCACCTGGAGGGGAGAGACCCAGTACTTC. Encoded protein: CASSTWRGETQYF. Together with reference TRBV7-2 and TRBJ2-5, the CDR3 gives the full variable domain: GAGVSQSPSNKVTEKGKDVELRCDPISGHTALYWYRQSLGQGLEFLIYFQGNSAPDKSGLPSDRFSAERTGGSVSTLTIQRTQQEDSAVYLCASSTWRGETQYFGPGTRLLVL.

The chain links TRBV4-1 to TRBJ2-1, with 10 bases lining up with TRBD2. Germline CDR1 is MGHRA and CDR2 is YSYEKL. With V trimmed by 0 bases and J by 8 bases, 4 bases remained unmatched. This CDR3 comprises 15 residues. The CDR3 DNA sequence: TGCGCCAGCAGCCAAGAAGCTAGCGGGAGAGATGAGCAGTTCTTC. Encoded protein: CASSQEASGRDEQFF.

The V and J genes are TRBV7-2 and TRBJ2-5, with 9 bases that match TRBD1. The CDR3 is 15 residues long. V dropped 2 bases and J dropped 2; count of bases not matched to a gene: 3. Per germline, CDR1 SGHTA and CDR2 FQGNSA. CDR3 amino acids: CASSLSGQGQETQYF. In DNA, the CDR3 is TGTGCCAGCAGCTTATCTGGACAGGGGCAAGAGACCCAGTACTTC. The full variable domain, rest sourced from reference TRBV7-2 and TRBJ2-5, is GAGVSQSPSNKVTEKGKDVELRCDPISGHTALYWYRQSLGQGLEFLIYFQGNSAPDKSGLPSDRFSAERTGGSVSTLTIQRTQQEDSAVYLCASSLSGQGQETQYFGPGTRLLVL.

The chain has TRBV6-4 and TRBJ1-1; a weak D match, TRBD1 (5 bases). This CDR3 is built from 14 residues. The germline gives CDR1 MRHNA, CDR2 SNTAGT. Trimming pared 5 bases from V and 3 bases from J, leaving 13 bases between. The CDR3 reads CASSPQKQDTEAFF. In DNA form, the CDR3 reads TGTGCCAGCAGTCCCCAGAAACAGGACACTGAAGCTTTCTTT.

V gene TRBV4-3 combines with J gene TRBJ1-2, with 9 nucleotides matching TRBD1. Germline values: CDR1 LGHNA, CDR2 YSLEER. The CDR3 totals 15 residues. The ends lost 0 bases at V and 4 bases at J; junction bases unmatched: 3. CDR3 sequence reads: CASSQDRDRVYGYTF. The CDR3 bases are TGCGCCAGCAGCCAAGATCGGGACAGGGTCTATGGCTACACCTTC.

The genes are TRBV6-1 and TRBJ2-7; possible D gene TRBD1, 5 bases. From germline, CDR1 is MNHNS and CDR2 SASEGT. This CDR3 is 10 amino acids long. Trimming removed 6 bases from V and 13 bases from J, with 13 bases in between. DNA of the CDR3: TGTGCCAGCAGCACCCTAGACAGATACTTC. This codes for CASSTLDRYF.

The chain has TRBV7-3 and TRBJ1-1, with a possible D match to TRBD1 (5 bases). Germline lookup yields CDR1 SGHTA and CDR2 FQGTGA. The CDR3 runs 16 residues. Trimming took off 5 bases at V and 0 bases at J, with 16 bases between the two ends. For the CDR3, the DNA is TGTGCCAGCAGCCAGGCAGGAGGGGCAATGAACACTGAAGCTTTCTTT. This translates into CASSQAGGAMNTEAFF.

This chain links TRBV18 with TRBJ2-7; no firm D call. The CDR3 loop spans 14 amino acids. Germline V gene sequence: CDR1 KGHSH, CDR2 LQKENI. V lost 4 bases to trimming and J lost 1 base, with 11 bases between them. The CDR3 spells CASSQNTVSYEQYF. CDR3 in DNA: TGTGCCAGCTCACAGAACACAGTTTCCTACGAGCAGTACTTC.